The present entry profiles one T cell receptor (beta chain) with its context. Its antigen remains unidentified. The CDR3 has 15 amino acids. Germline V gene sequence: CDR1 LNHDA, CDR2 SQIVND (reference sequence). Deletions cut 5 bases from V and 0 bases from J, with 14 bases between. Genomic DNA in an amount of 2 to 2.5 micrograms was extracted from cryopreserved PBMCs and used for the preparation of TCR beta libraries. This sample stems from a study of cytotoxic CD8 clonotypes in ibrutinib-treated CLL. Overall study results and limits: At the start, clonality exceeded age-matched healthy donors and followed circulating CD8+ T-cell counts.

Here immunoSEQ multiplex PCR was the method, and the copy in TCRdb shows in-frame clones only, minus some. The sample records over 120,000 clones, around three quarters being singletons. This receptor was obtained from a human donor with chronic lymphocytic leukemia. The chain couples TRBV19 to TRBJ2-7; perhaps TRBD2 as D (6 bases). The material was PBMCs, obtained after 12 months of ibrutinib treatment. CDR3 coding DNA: TGTGCCAGTAGTCCCAGTGGGAGGAGCTCCTACGAGCAGTACTTC. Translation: CASSPSGRSSYEQYF.